This entry is about one T cell receptor (beta chain). Its antigen is undetermined. The data are from a study of cytomegalovirus exposure and HLA in healthy donors. About the study: In a later analysis, it was reported that the roughly 120 validation repertoires had been produced on the same platform as the 500 to 750 repertoires belonging to the first cohort.

Study results and caveats: The authors listed around 150 TCR beta chains as cytomegalovirus-associated. High specificity and sensitivity for cytomegalovirus status were reported for the classifier. TCR sequences were mostly rare, though some public TCRs occurred in many donors.

CDR3 length: 15 amino acids. J lost 7 bases, V lost 4 bases, and 6 bases had no gene match. Germline CDR1 MNHEY, CDR2 SVGAGI. The method was immunoSEQ multiplex PCR; TCRdb's version includes in-frame clones alone and lacks a portion of them. The sample lists about 120,000 clones; around nine tenths were seen once. This clonotype was sampled from a woman in her late teens or twenties in good health and CMV-seropositive. The chain carries TRBV6-5 and TRBJ2-1; 11 bases are shared with TRBD1. The sequencing sample was made of PBMCs. CDR3 sequence (DNA): TGTGCCAGCAGTTCCTACGGGACAGGGGGAAATGAGCAGTTCTTC. This translates into CASSSYGTGGNEQFF.